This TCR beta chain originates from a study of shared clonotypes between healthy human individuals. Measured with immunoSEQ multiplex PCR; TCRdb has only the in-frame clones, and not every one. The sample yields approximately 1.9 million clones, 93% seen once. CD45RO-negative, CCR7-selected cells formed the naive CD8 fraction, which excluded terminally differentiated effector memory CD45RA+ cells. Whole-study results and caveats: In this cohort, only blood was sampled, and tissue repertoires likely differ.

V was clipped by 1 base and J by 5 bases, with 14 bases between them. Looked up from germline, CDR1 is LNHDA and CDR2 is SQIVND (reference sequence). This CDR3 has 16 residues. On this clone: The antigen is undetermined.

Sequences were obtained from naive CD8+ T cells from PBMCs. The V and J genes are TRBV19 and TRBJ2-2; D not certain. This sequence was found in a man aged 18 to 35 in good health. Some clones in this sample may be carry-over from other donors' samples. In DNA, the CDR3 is TGTGCCAGTAGTATAGTCGGTTTCGGGCGTACCGGGGAGCTGTTTTTT. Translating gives CASSIVGFGRTGELFF.